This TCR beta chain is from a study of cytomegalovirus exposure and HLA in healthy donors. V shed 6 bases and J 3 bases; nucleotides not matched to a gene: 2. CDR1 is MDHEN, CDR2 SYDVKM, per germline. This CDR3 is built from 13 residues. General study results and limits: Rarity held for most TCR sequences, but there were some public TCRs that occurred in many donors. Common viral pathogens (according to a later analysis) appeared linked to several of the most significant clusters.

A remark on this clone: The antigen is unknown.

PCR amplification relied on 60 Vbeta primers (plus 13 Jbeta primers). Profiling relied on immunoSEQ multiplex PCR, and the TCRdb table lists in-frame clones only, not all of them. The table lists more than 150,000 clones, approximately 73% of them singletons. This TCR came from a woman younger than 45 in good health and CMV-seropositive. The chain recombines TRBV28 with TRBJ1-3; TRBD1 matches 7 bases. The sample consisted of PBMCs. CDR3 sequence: CASRGQRGNTIYF. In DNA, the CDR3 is TGTGCCAGCAGGGGACAGCGTGGAAACACCATATATTTT.